This T cell receptor (beta chain) was profiled in a study of blood T cell repertoires in COVID-19. Study context: The United States, Italy and Spain were the sources of the acute and convalescent COVID-19 samples.

Trimming removed 1 base from V and 2 bases from J; junction bases left unmatched: 9. The CDR3 length is 17 residues. Germline loops: CDR1 MGHRA, CDR2 YSYEKL. In the source study's methods: How many nucleated cells were present was estimated from reference gene primer amplification. Repertoires were generated with immunoSEQ multiplex PCR, while TCRdb's copy carries only in-frame clones and drops some. V and J calls and clone size are copied from that table; D and trimming were computed from the DNA. The sample has under 100,000 clones; 75% to 90% are singletons. The receptor comes from a woman aged 35 to 49 with active or convalescent COVID-19. Specimen: peripheral blood. V is TRBV4-1 and J is TRBJ2-3; TRBD2 aligns across 7 bases. Written as DNA, the CDR3 is TGCGCCAGCAGCCAAGGGACTAGTGGGACTACCACAGATACGCAGTATTTT. This codes for CASSQGTSGTTTDTQYF.